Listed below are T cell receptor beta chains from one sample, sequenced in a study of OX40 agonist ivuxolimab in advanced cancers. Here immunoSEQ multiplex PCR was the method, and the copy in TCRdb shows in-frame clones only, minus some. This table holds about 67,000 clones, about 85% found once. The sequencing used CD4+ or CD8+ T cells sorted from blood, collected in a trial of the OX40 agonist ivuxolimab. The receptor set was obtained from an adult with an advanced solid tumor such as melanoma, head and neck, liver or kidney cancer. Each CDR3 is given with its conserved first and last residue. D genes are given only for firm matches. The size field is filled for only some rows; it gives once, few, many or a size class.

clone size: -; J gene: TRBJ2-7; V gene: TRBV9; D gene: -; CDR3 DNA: TGTGCCAGCAGTCCTTTGAGTGGGACTGACAAGGAGCAGTACTTC; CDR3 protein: CASSPLSGTDKEQYF
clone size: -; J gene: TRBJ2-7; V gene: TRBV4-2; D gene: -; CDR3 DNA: TGTGCCAGCAGCCAAGATCGTCAGGGCCTGGAGCAGTACTTC; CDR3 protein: CASSQDRQGLEQYF
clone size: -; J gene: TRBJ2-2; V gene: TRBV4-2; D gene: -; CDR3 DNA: TGTGCCAGCAGCCAACAGTTCCGGGGGGCCCGGGAGCTGTTTTTT; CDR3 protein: CASSQQFRGARELFF
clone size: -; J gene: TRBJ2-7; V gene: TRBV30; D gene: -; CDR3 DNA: TGTGCCTGGGCCTCTGGAGGGCCGAGGGAGCAGTACTTC; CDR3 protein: CAWASGGPREQYF
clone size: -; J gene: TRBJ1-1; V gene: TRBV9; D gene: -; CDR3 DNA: TGTGCCAGCAGCGTAGCCGGGGGTGGAGGAGAGGGGAACACTGAAGCTTTCTTT; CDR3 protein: CASSVAGGGGEGNTEAFF
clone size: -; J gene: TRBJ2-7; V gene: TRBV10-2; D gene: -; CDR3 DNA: TGCGCCAGCAGTGAGTCGACTCTAGGCGAGCAGTACTTC; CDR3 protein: CASSESTLGEQYF
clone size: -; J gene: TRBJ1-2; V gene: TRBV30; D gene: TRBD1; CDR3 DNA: TGTGCCTGTCCCTTAGGGGGCACGGTGAGTGGCTACACCTTC; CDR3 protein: CACPLGGTVSGYTF
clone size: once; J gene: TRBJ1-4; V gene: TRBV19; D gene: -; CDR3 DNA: TGTGCCAGTAGCTCTAGAACTAATGAAAAACTGTTTTTT; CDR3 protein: CASSSRTNEKLFF
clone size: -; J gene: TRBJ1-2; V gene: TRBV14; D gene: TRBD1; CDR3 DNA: TGTGCCAGCAGCCAAGCCTTCGGGACAGGGCTTAACTATGGCTACACCTTC; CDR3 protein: CASSQAFGTGLNYGYTF
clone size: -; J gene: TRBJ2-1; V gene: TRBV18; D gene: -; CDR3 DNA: TGTGCCAGCTCACCACCCGGTTTGACAGCGGACAATGAGCAGTTCTTC; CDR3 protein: CASSPPGLTADNEQFF
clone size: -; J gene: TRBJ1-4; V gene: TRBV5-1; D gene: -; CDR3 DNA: TGCGCCAGCAGCCCTGGGACATCGACAACTAATGAAAAACTGTTTTTT; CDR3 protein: CASSPGTSTTNEKLFF
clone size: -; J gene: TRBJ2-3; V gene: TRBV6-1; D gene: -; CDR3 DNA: TGTGCCAGCAGTGAATTGATCTTTCGTAGCACAGATACGCAGTATTTT; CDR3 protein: CASSELIFRSTDTQYF
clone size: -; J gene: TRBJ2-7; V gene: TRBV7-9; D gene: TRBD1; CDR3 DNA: TGTGCCAGCAGCTTATTTCGACCTCAGGGGGACGTGCAGTACTTC; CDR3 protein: CASSLFRPQGDVQYF
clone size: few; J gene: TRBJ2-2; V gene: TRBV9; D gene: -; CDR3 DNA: TGTGCCAGCAGCGTATTTAGGAACACCGGGGAGCTGTTTTTT; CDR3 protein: CASSVFRNTGELFF
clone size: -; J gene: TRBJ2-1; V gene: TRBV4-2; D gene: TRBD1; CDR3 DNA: TGTGCCAGCAGCCAAAGGGACAGGATTACCTACAATGAGCAGTTCTTC; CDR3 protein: CASSQRDRITYNEQFF
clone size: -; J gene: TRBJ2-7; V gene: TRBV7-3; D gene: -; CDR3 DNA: TGTGCCAGCAGCTTCCACGAGCAGTACTTC; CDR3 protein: CASSFHEQYF
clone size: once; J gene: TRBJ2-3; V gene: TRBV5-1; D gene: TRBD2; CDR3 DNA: TGCGCCAGCAGCTCGACTAGCGGGGGAGATACGCAGTATTTT; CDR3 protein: CASSSTSGGDTQYF
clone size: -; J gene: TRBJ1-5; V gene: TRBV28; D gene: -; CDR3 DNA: TGTGCCAGCAGTCCTTGGACAGCTCGCAATCAGCCCCAGCATTTT; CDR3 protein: CASSPWTARNQPQHF
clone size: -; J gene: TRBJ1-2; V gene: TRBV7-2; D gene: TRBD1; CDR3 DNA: TGTGCCAGCAGCTTAGACTTTGGGACAGGGGGCGGCTACACCTTC; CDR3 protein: CASSLDFGTGGGYTF
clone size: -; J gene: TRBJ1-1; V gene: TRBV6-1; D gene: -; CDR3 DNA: TGTGCCAGTAGGAAGCTGAACACTGAAGCTTTCTTT; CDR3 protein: CASRKLNTEAFF
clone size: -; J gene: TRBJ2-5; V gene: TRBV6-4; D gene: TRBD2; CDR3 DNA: TGTGCCAGCCAGTCGGCGCGGGAGGTTCGGGAGACCCAGTACTTC; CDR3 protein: CASQSAREVRETQYF
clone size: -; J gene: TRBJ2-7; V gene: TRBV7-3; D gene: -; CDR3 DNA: TGTGCCAGCAGCTTGGGCCAGTCGAGTGGCGAGCAGTACTTC; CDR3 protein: CASSLGQSSGEQYF
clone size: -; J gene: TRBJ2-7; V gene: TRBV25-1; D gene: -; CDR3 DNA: TGTGCCAGCAGTGAACAGGGGATGGAGCAGTACTTC; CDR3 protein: CASSEQGMEQYF
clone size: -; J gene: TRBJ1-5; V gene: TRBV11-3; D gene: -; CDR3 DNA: TGTGCCAGCAGCTGTCGACAGGAGGGCAATCAGCCCCAGCATTTT; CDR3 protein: CASSCRQEGNQPQHF
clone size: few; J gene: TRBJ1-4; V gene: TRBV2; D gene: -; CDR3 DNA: TGTGCCAGCAGTGGCGTCCCAGGTGAATCTAATGAAAAACTGTTTTTT; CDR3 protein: CASSGVPGESNEKLFF
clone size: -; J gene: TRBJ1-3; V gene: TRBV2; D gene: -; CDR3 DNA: TGTGCCAGCAGATGGATGGAAACCCGTGGAAACACCATATATTTT; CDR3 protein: CASRWMETRGNTIYF